The 25 T cell receptor beta chains reported below all come from one sample, sequenced in a study of OX40 agonist ivuxolimab in advanced cancers. Clones were sequenced by immunoSEQ multiplex PCR, and TCRdb holds only the in-frame ones, with some missing. The data hold tens of thousands of clones, with around 93% observed a single time. The starting material was CD4+ or CD8+ T cells sorted from blood, obtained in a trial of the OX40 agonist ivuxolimab. The source is an adult with an advanced solid tumor such as melanoma, head and neck, liver or kidney cancer.

The rearrangement uses TRBV27 and TRBJ2-1, with 9 bases aligning to TRBD2. Germline assignment: CDR1 MNHEY and CDR2 SMNVEV (reference sequence). The CDR3 is made up of 17 amino acids. V shed 1 base, J shed 5 bases, and the junction held 9 bases outside the gene matches. This chain's CDR3 is CASSLFPETSGHNEQFF. The CDR3 bases are TGTGCCAGCAGTTTATTCCCGGAGACTAGCGGCCACAATGAGCAGTTCTTC.

This chain connects TRBV5-8 to TRBJ1-1; no clear D gene. The germline V and J ends were trimmed by 0 bases and 0 bases, with 9 bases remaining between them. The CDR3 loop spans 15 amino acids. Germline CDR1 and CDR2: SGHTS and YDEGEE. CDR3 sequence: CASSLVGSLNTEAFF. Written as DNA, the CDR3 is TGTGCCAGCAGCTTGGTTGGCAGCTTGAACACTGAAGCTTTCTTT.

The chain carries TRBV28 and TRBJ2-7; maybe TRBD2 (6 bases). V dropped 4 bases and J dropped 5 bases, with 36 bases sitting between them. Germline V gene lookup returns CDR1 MDHEN and CDR2 SYDVKM. This CDR3 comprises 21 residues. CDR3 nucleotide sequence: TGTGCCAGCAGTTCGAATTTTTTTGCCGTGTTCGGGAGCGGGTCAGGAGACGAGCAGTACTTC. Its protein product is CASSSNFFAVFGSGSGDEQYF.

The CDR3 nucleotides read TGTGCCAGTAGTATCTTGGCTTCGACCTACAATGAGCAGTTCTTC. As protein: CASSILASTYNEQFF. The V gene is TRBV19, the J gene TRBJ2-1; D gene uncertain. The CDR3 is 15 residues long. The V gene lost 3 bases and the J gene lost 2 bases, with 11 bases spanning the gap. Germline V gene data show CDR1 as LNHDA and CDR2 as SQIVND (reference sequence).

The J gene is TRBJ1-4, the V gene TRBV7-6; D unclear. The CDR3 extends over 15 amino acids. Per germline, CDR1 SGHVS and CDR2 FNYEAQ. V gave up 1 base and J gave up 8 bases, with 14 bases separating them. DNA for the CDR3: TGTGCCAGCAGCTTAGTGAGAAGCGGAAGGGAAAAACTGTTTTTT. Residues: CASSLVRSGREKLFF.

The V and J genes are TRBV4-1 and TRBJ2-7, with a weak D call TRBD2 (6 bases). V was clipped by 3 bases and J by 1 base, with 16 bases between them. The V gene's germline CDR1 is MGHRA and CDR2 YSYEKL. The CDR3 runs 16 residues. CDR3 in DNA: TGCGCCAGCAGCCACCTCCCGGAGGGAGGTTCCTACGAGCAGTACTTC. Its translation is CASSHLPEGGSYEQYF.

This chain uses TRBV19 with TRBJ2-1, with TRBD2 as a possible D gene (6 bases). The CDR3 is made up of 13 amino acids. Germline CDR1 is LNHDA and CDR2 is SQIVND (reference sequence). V was clipped by 4 bases and J by 8 bases, with 12 bases between them. The CDR3 DNA reads TGTGCCAGTAGTAGCGGGGTGATGTATGAGCAGTTCTTC. Translated: CASSSGVMYEQFF.

The chain carries TRBV27 and TRBJ2-7, with D possibly matching TRBD1 (6 bases). V dropped 5 bases and J dropped 4 bases, with 18 bases sitting between them. CDR3 length equals 15 residues. CDR1 MNHEY and CDR2 SMNVEV come from the germline V gene (reference sequence). The CDR3 is CASSLRDNHNYEQYF. The DNA of the CDR3 is TGTGCCAGCAGTCTCCGGGACAACCATAATTACGAGCAGTACTTC.

V usage is TRBV6-4 and J usage is TRBJ2-3; a weak D match, TRBD2 (5 bases). CDR1 is MRHNA and CDR2 is SNTAGT in the germline V gene. The CDR3 extends over 16 amino acids. V was shortened by 2 bases and J by 0 bases, with 12 bases between the two germline ends. The CDR3: CASSDGTGISTDTQYF. The CDR3 coding sequence is TGTGCCAGCAGTGACGGAACGGGGATTAGCACAGATACGCAGTATTTT.

The V call is TRBV7-9, the J call TRBJ2-7; 9 nucleotides agree with TRBD1. Germline CDR1 is SEHNR and CDR2 is FQNEAQ (reference sequence). This CDR3 comprises 16 residues. The ends lost 5 bases at V and 2 bases at J; junction bases unmatched: 10. CDR3 nucleotide sequence: TGTGCCAGCAGCCCATCCGGGACAGGGAGTCCCTACGAGCAGTACTTC. This codes for CASSPSGTGSPYEQYF.

The chain couples TRBV2 to TRBJ2-7; 9 bases are a match to TRBD2. Germline CDR1 is SNHLY and CDR2 is FYNNEI. The V and J ends lost 3 bases and 1 base, in that order; junction bases with no gene match: 4. The CDR3 totals 15 residues. DNA for the CDR3: TGTGCCAGCAGTGATTCTAGCGGGATATCCTACGAGCAGTACTTC. Amino acids: CASSDSSGISYEQYF.

The rearrangement links TRBV7-8 to TRBJ2-5, with 14 bases that match TRBD2. Germline V gives CDR1 SGHVS, CDR2 FQNEAQ. J gave up 5 bases and V 1 base, and 6 bases lay outside the gene matches. The CDR3 spans 17 residues. The CDR3 loop reads CASSLVGTSGSRETQYF. The CDR3 bases are TGTGCCAGCAGCTTAGTCGGGACTAGCGGGAGTAGGGAGACCCAGTACTTC.

The table lists this clone with a few counts. The gene calls are TRBV27 and TRBJ2-7; no definite D call. Germline V CDR1 and CDR2: MNHEY, SMNVEV (reference sequence). There are 13 residues in the CDR3. V shed 11 bases and J shed 4 bases, with 18 bases lying between them. The CDR3 DNA sequence: TGTGCCTCCGCCTTTGGGGAATCTTACGAGCAGTACTTC. This translates into CASAFGESYEQYF.

V gene TRBV15 combines with J gene TRBJ2-7, with 8 bases identical to TRBD2. The V gene end was trimmed by 8 bases and the J gene end by 1 base; junction bases not matched to a gene: 7. The CDR3 is 14 amino acids. CDR1 is LNHNV, CDR2 YYDKDF, per germline (reference sequence). CDR3 nucleotides: TGTGCCACCGGCACCGAGCGGGAGTCCTACGAGCAGTACTTC. It is translated as CATGTERESYEQYF.

The rearrangement joins TRBV29-1 to TRBJ2-1; 10 bases match TRBD2. This CDR3 region has 16 residues. Losses at the gene ends were 2 bases for V and 6 bases for J; bases not matched to a gene: 10. CDR1 SQVTM and CDR2 ANQGSEA come from the germline V gene. Here the CDR3 reads CSVETGGLAEVNEQFF. DNA of the CDR3: TGCAGCGTTGAAACTGGTGGACTAGCGGAAGTCAATGAGCAGTTCTTC.

The rearrangement uses TRBV5-1 and TRBJ2-7; the match to TRBD1 covers 7 bases. Germline CDR1 SGHRS, CDR2 YFSETQ. The V segment lost 0 bases and the J segment 3 bases; nucleotides outside the gene matches: 9. The CDR3 has 16 amino acids. CDR3 region: CASSLAGQVTDYEQYF. In nucleotides, the CDR3 is TGCGCCAGCAGCTTGGCCGGACAGGTTACGGACTACGAGCAGTACTTC.

V and J are TRBV4-1 and TRBJ1-2, with 7 positions matching TRBD1. V shed 4 bases and J 7 bases; nucleotides not matched to a gene: 9. The CDR3 covers 14 residues. Per the germline V gene, CDR1 is MGHRA and CDR2 is YSYEKL. The CDR3 DNA is TGCGCCAGCAGCCCCCCCGGACAGGCACTTGGCTACACCTTC. Its protein is CASSPPGQALGYTF.

V and J are TRBV7-9 and TRBJ2-5, with D hard to call. The CDR3 sequence is 13 residues long. Trimming took off 0 bases at V and 1 base at J, with 3 bases between the two ends. Germline V gene sequence: CDR1 SEHNR, CDR2 FQNEAQ (reference sequence). CDR3 coding DNA: TGTGCCAGCAGCTTAGCGGTCCAAGAGACCCAGTACTTC. Its translation: CASSLAVQETQYF.

A single count supports this clone. This chain links TRBV27 with TRBJ2-7, with TRBD1 identical over 8 bases. The CDR3 runs 15 residues. J was trimmed by 1 base and V by 6 bases; bases with no gene match: 8. Germline assignment: CDR1 MNHEY and CDR2 SMNVEV (reference sequence). The CDR3 loop reads CASSAGQGKSYEQYF. CDR3 in DNA: TGTGCCAGCAGCGCAGGACAGGGAAAGTCCTACGAGCAGTACTTC.

The rearrangement links TRBV4-1 to TRBJ2-2; D possibly corresponds to TRBD2 (5 bases). This CDR3 contains 16 residues. CDR1 MGHRA and CDR2 YSYEKL come from the germline V gene. Trimming stripped 0 bases from V and 4 bases from J, with 12 bases between. In DNA, the CDR3 is TGCGCCAGCAGCCAAGAATCTCCTAGCCTCACCGGGGAGCTGTTTTTT. Amino acid sequence: CASSQESPSLTGELFF.

This clone showed up just once. This chain joins TRBV13 and TRBJ2-3; the match to TRBD2 covers 8 bases. The germline CDR1 and CDR2 sequences are PRHDT and FYEKMQ (reference sequence). The trim removed 1 base at V and 2 bases at J, leaving 2 bases unmatched. This CDR3 has 15 amino acids. The CDR3 nucleotides read TGTGCCAGCAGCTTAGCGGGAGGGTCCACAGATACGCAGTATTTT. Translation: CASSLAGGSTDTQYF.

The chain combines TRBV27 with TRBJ2-1; D ambiguous. The CDR3 runs to 11 residues. Germline V CDR1 and CDR2: MNHEY, SMNVEV (reference sequence). V was shortened by 9 bases and J by 4 bases, with 7 bases between the two germline ends. CDR3 protein: CASVEYNEQFF. CDR3 DNA sequence: TGTGCCAGTGTGGAGTACAATGAGCAGTTCTTC.

The rearrangement uses TRBV6-1 and TRBJ2-7, with 7 positions matching TRBD2. V shed 6 bases and J 7 bases; nucleotides not matched to a gene: 12. CDR3 length equals 14 residues. The germline V gene encodes CDR1 MNHNS and CDR2 SASEGT. The CDR3 DNA sequence: TGTGCCAGCAGCCGCGGGGGTTCACCGGGTGAGCAGTACTTC. Translating it yields CASSRGGSPGEQYF.

Written as DNA, the CDR3 is TGTGCCAGCGTCCGGAGTAGCTCCTACAATGAGCAGTTCTTC. It encodes CASVRSSSYNEQFF. J is TRBJ2-1 and V is TRBV7-9; D is ambiguous. V dropped 8 bases and J dropped 0 bases, with 11 bases sitting between them. The germline gives CDR1 SEHNR, CDR2 FQNEAQ (reference sequence). CDR3 length equals 14 residues.

J is TRBJ1-2 and V is TRBV29-1; possibly TRBD1 for D (6 bases). The germline CDR1 and CDR2 sequences are SQVTM and ANQGSEA. Trimming shortened V by 3 bases and J by 2 bases, and 13 bases separated the two germline ends. This CDR3 comprises 14 residues. CDR3 loop: CSVEPRGKNYGYTF. CDR3 sequence (DNA): TGCAGCGTTGAGCCTAGGGGGAAGAACTATGGCTACACCTTC.